The present T cell receptor beta chain was sequenced within a study of T cell changes during pregnancy in multiple sclerosis. TCRdb keeps only in-frame clones here, not all; method: immunoSEQ multiplex PCR. The sample lists tens of thousands of clones; 80% to 95% were seen once. Germline CDR1 SGHRS, CDR2 YFSETQ. Deletions cut 4 bases from V and 7 bases from J, with 21 bases between. The CDR3 has 15 residues. This sequence joins TRBV5-1 and TRBJ2-7; possibly TRBD1 for D (7 bases). The sequence derives from a female donor in good health, enrolled as a control in a pregnancy study. Specimen: CD4+ T cells from peripheral blood mononuclear cells, collected after pregnancy. In DNA form, the CDR3 reads TGCGCCAGCAGCGTTGCGGCAGGGGGGCGGAGAGAGCAGTACTTC. Protein: CASSVAAGGRREQYF.